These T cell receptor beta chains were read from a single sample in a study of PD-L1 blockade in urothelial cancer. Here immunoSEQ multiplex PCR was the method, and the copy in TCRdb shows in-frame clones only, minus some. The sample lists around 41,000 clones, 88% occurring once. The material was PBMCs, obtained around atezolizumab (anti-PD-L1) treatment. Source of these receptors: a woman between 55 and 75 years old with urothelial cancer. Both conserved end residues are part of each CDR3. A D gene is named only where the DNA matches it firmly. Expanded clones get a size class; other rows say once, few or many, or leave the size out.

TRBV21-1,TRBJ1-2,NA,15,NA,TGTGCCAGCAGCAAACGTCAGGGGGCCCGATATGGCTACACCTTC,CASSKRQGARYGYTF
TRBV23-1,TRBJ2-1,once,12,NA,TGCGCCAGCGGAAGACAGTCTCGTGAGCAGTTCTTC,CASGRQSREQFF
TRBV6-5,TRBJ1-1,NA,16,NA,TGTGCCAGCAGTTATAGTGTATTGTCTCTGGACACTGAAGCTTTCTTT,CASSYSVLSLDTEAFF
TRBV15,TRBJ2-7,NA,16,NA,TGTGCCACCAGCAGACCTCAGGGTGTGGTCCCGTACGAGCAGTACTTC,CATSRPQGVVPYEQYF
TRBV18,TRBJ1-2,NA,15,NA,TGTGCCAGCTCACCCGTGGGCAGGGGAAGTGGAGGCTACACCTTC,CASSPVGRGSGGYTF
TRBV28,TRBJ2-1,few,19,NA,TGTGCCAGCAGTTTCGGGTTTAGTTATTATCTAGCAGTTTACAATGAGCAGTTCTTC,CASSFGFSYYLAVYNEQFF
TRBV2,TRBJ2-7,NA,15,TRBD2,TGTGCCAGCTGCTCTAGCCGTAGCGGGGTCTACGAGCAGTACTTC,CASCSSRSGVYEQYF
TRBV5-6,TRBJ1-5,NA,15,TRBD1,TGCGCCAGCAGCGACAGGACAGGGACCACCCAGCCCCAGCATTTT,CASSDRTGTTQPQHF
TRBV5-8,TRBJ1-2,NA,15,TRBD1,TGTGCCAGCAGCTTAAGGACAGGGGGTAACTATGGCTACACCTTC,CASSLRTGGNYGYTF
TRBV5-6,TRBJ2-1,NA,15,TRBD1,TGTGCCAGCACCTATCTATTACAGGGGGTCAATGAGCAGTTCTTC,CASTYLLQGVNEQFF
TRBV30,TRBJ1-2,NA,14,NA,TGTGCCTGGAGGCGGGACGCGTGCTTTTATGGCTACACCTTC,CAWRRDACFYGYTF
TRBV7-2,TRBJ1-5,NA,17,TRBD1,TGTGCCAGCAGCCTGGTGGGACAGCTGAATAGCAATCAGCCCCAGCATTTT,CASSLVGQLNSNQPQHF
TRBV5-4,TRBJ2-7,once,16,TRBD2,TGTGCCAGCAGCTTGGATGGGCTAGCGGACTCCTACGAGCAGTACTTC,CASSLDGLADSYEQYF
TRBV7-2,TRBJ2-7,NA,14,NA,TGTGCCAGCAGCTCGGTGTCAGGAACCTACGAGCAGTACTTC,CASSSVSGTYEQYF
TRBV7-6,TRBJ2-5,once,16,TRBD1,TGTGCCAGCAGCGGACAGGCGTCGGAGTACCAAGAGACCCAGTACTTC,CASSGQASEYQETQYF
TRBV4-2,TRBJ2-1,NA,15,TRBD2,TGTGCCAGCAGCCATCCTATTCGAGCGGGGAATGAGCAGTTCTTC,CASSHPIRAGNEQFF
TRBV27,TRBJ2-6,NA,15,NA,TGTGCCAGCAGTTTATGGGGGGCTGGGGCCAACGTCCTGACTTTC,CASSLWGAGANVLTF
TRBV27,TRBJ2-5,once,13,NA,TGTGCCAGCAGCCCCCAGGCGCCCTGGACCCAGTACTTC,CASSPQAPWTQYF
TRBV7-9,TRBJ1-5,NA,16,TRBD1,TGTGCCAGCAGCATAGGGACAGGAGGTATAAGTCAGCCCCAGCATTTT,CASSIGTGGISQPQHF
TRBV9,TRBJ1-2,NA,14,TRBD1,TGTGCCAGCAGCGTAGGGGGACAGGGGGAAGGCTACACCTTC,CASSVGGQGEGYTF
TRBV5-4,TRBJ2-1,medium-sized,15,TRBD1,TGTGCCAGCAGCCCAGGACAGGGGTTTGTAGATGAGCAGTTCTTC,CASSPGQGFVDEQFF
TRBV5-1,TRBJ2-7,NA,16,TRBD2,TGCGCCAGCAGCTTGGGTTTAGCGGGAGGGGGTTACGAGCAGTACTTC,CASSLGLAGGGYEQYF
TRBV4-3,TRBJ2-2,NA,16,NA,TGCGCCAGCAGCCAAGATAAGGGACTTTCCACCGGGGAGCTGTTTTTT,CASSQDKGLSTGELFF
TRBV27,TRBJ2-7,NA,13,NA,TGTGCCAGCAGTTTCAGGAAAACCTACGAGCAGTACTTC,CASSFRKTYEQYF
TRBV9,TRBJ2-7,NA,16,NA,TGTGCCAGCAGCGTAGCACCTGGAGCGGGCCTCTACGAGCAGTACTTC,CASSVAPGAGLYEQYF
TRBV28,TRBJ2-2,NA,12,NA,TGTGCCAGCAGTCCGCTAGCCGGGGAGCTGTTTTTT,CASSPLAGELFF
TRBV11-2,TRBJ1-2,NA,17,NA,TGTGCCAGCAGCTTCTTACCTCAGACCGACAGGTTCTATGGCTACACCTTC,CASSFLPQTDRFYGYTF
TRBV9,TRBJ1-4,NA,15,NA,TGTGCCAGCAGCGTAACAGATGCAACTAATGAAAAACTGTTTTTT,CASSVTDATNEKLFF
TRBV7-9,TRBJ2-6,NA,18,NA,TGTGCCAGCAGCCGGTCGACAGCAACACACTCTGGGGCCAACGTCCTGACTTTC,CASSRSTATHSGANVLTF
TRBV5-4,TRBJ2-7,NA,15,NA,TGTGCCAGCACCCAAGGGGGCGCGGGGGGAGGGGAGCAGTACTTC,CASTQGGAGGGEQYF
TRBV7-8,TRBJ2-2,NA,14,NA,TGTGCCAGCAGCTTTGATGGCCTTGCCGGGGAGCTGTTTTTT,CASSFDGLAGELFF
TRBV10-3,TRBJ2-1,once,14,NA,TGTGCCATCAGGCAGGACAGTACCTACAATGAGCAGTTCTTC,CAIRQDSTYNEQFF
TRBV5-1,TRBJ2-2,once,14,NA,TGCGCCAGCAGTTCGGGTCACCCCACCGGGGAGCTGTTTTTT,CASSSGHPTGELFF
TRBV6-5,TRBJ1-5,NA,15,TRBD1,TGTGCCAGCAGTTACTTAGGGACAGAAAATCAGCCCCAGCATTTT,CASSYLGTENQPQHF
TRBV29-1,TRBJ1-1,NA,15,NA,TGCAGCGCAGTCACCGGCAGCGGGGTAGCCACTGAAGCTTTCTTT,CSAVTGSGVATEAFF
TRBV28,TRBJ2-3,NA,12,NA,TGTGCCAGCAGCGGTTACACAGATACGCAGTATTTT,CASSGYTDTQYF
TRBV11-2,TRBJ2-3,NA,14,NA,TGTGCCAGCAGCTTAACGGGGGATACAGATACGCAGTATTTT,CASSLTGDTDTQYF
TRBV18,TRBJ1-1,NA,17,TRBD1,TGTGCCAGCTCACCACAAGCCACAGGGGGAATGAACACTGAAGCTTTCTTT,CASSPQATGGMNTEAFF
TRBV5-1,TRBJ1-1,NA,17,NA,TGCGCCAGCAGCTTCGTTCTTGCGGGCGGTTTTTCAGGTGAAGCTTTCTTT,CASSFVLAGGFSGEAFF
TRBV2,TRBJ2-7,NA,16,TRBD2,TGTGCCAGCAGTGAAGGAACCCTAGCGGGAGCGGGCGAGCAGTACTTC,CASSEGTLAGAGEQYF
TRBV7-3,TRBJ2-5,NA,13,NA,TGTGCCAGCAGCTTAGCCCTACAAGAGACCCAGTACTTC,CASSLALQETQYF
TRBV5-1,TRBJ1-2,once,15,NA,TGCGCCAGCAGCTTGGGGGCAGGGAAAGTAGGCGGCTACACCTTC,CASSLGAGKVGGYTF
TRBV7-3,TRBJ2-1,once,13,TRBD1,TGTGCCAGCAGCTTGGACAGGTACAATGAGCAGTTCTTC,CASSLDRYNEQFF
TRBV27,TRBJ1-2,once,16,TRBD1,TGTGCCAGCAGATCACCGGGACAGGGGCCCTTCTATGGCTACACCTTC,CASRSPGQGPFYGYTF
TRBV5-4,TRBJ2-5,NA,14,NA,TGTGCCACCAGGGAGGCCAGAGGAAGAGAGACCCAGTACTTC,CATREARGRETQYF
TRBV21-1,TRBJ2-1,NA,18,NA,TGTGCCAGCAGCAAAGCCGGGCCAGGGGAAAGCTCCTACAATGAGCAGTTCTTC,CASSKAGPGESSYNEQFF
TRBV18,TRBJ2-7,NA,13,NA,TGTGCCAGCTCACCACCGGGAGGGGGTTGGCAGTACTTC,CASSPPGGGWQYF
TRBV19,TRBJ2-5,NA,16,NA,TGTGCCAGTAGTCCATTAGTTGCTTCGTACCAAGAGACCCAGTACTTC,CASSPLVASYQETQYF
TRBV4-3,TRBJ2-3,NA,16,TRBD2,TGCGCCAGCAGCCCCGGGCCTAGCGGGTCCACAGATACGCAGTATTTT,CASSPGPSGSTDTQYF
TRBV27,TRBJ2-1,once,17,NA,TGTGCCAGCAGCACCTCGGACTTATTAAGTTCCCGCTGGGAGCAGTTCTTC,CASSTSDLLSSRWEQFF
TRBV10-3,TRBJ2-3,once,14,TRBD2,TGTGCCACCGGCTTGGGGACTAGCGCTGATACGCAGTATTTT,CATGLGTSADTQYF
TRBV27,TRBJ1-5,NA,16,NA,TGTGCCAGCAGTCCGCTCCTGGGGGGTAGCAATCAGCCCCAGCATTTT,CASSPLLGGSNQPQHF
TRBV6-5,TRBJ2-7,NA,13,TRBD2,TGTGCCAGCTCCGTAGCGGGGGGCTACGAGCAGTACTTC,CASSVAGGYEQYF
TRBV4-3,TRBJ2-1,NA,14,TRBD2,TGCGCCAGCAGCCAAGATAGGACTAGCGATGAGCAGTTCTTC,CASSQDRTSDEQFF
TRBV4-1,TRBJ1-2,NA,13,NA,TGCGCCAGCACCCGGGAGGTAGACTATGGCTACACCTTC,CASTREVDYGYTF
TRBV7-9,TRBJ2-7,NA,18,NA,TGTGCCAGCAGCTTCCACCTCGACAGGACCAACCGACACTACGAGCAGTACTTC,CASSFHLDRTNRHYEQYF